A selection of T cell receptor beta chains follows, all from one sample in a study of CD8+ T cells in alopecia areata. TCRdb's table, derived via immunoSEQ multiplex PCR, lists solely in-frame clones and lacks some. The sample has fewer than 350,000 clones; 58% are singletons. The material sequenced was CD4+ T cells sorted from blood, taken at week 24, from a patient treated with tofacitinib. All receptors derive from a human donor with alopecia areata. CDR3s include the opening cysteine and the closing phenylalanine or tryptophan. Fields, in order: V gene, D gene, J gene, clone size, CDR3 protein, CDR3 DNA. D genes are given only for firm matches. Clone size is stated in some rows and not others, as once, few, many or a class when expanded.

>TRBV2|.|TRBJ2-7|.
CASSESRGSYEQYF
TGTGCCAGCAGTGAATCTCGGGGAAGCTACGAGCAGTACTTC
>TRBV29-1|.|TRBJ2-7|.
CSVRDNYEQYF
TGCAGCGTCCGCGACAACTACGAGCAGTACTTC
>TRBV11-1|.|TRBJ2-7|few
CASSLRLGSYEQYF
TGTGCCAGCAGCTTAAGACTGGGATCCTACGAGCAGTACTTC
>TRBV29-1|TRBD2|TRBJ2-3|few
CSVVDAGGSTDTQYF
TGCAGCGTTGTAGATGCGGGGGGGAGCACAGATACGCAGTATTTT
>TRBV11-2|TRBD1|TRBJ1-2|.
CASRSDRGNYGYTF
TGTGCCAGCAGATCCGACAGGGGCAACTATGGCTACACCTTC
>TRBV7-2|TRBD1|TRBJ2-1|.
CASSFRGPRNEQFF
TGTGCCAGCAGCTTCAGGGGGCCCCGCAATGAGCAGTTCTTC
>TRBV11-2|.|TRBJ1-1|.
CASSLDLGWDTEAFF
TGTGCCAGCAGCTTAGATCTGGGGTGGGACACTGAAGCTTTCTTT
>TRBV6-5|TRBD1|TRBJ2-7|.
CASRQGSYYEQYF
TGTGCCAGCAGACAGGGGTCCTACTACGAGCAGTACTTC
>TRBV28|.|TRBJ1-2|few
CASSLGQGLGYTF
TGTGCCAGCAGTTTGGGACAAGGTCTTGGCTACACCTTC
>TRBV30|.|TRBJ1-2|.
CAWSRTRDRGYTF
TGTGCCTGGAGTCGGACCCGGGATCGGGGCTACACCTTC
>TRBV2|.|TRBJ2-7|.
CASSLRQGGYEQYF
TGTGCCAGCAGTCTCAGACAGGGAGGCTACGAGCAGTACTTC
>TRBV4-1|.|TRBJ1-6|few
CASSQSTAYNSPLHF
TGCGCCAGCAGCCAGAGTACGGCCTATAATTCACCCCTCCACTTT
>TRBV29-1|.|TRBJ1-1|few
CSTQDTEAFF
TGCAGCACACAGGACACTGAAGCTTTCTTT
>TRBV29-1|TRBD2|TRBJ2-5|.
CSVATSGGGETQYF
TGCAGCGTTGCGACTAGCGGGGGGGGAGAGACCCAGTACTTC
>TRBV13|.|TRBJ1-5|.
CASSAARDQPQHF
TGTGCCAGCAGCGCTGCCAGGGATCAGCCCCAGCATTTT
>TRBV15|.|TRBJ2-5|.
CATSREGSGETQYF
TGTGCCACCAGCAGAGAGGGGAGCGGAGAGACCCAGTACTTC
>TRBV30|TRBD1|TRBJ2-1|few
CAWISRGLGEQFF
TGTGCCTGGATAAGCAGGGGGCTGGGTGAGCAGTTCTTC
>TRBV30|.|TRBJ1-6|few
CAWSRQGNSPLHF
TGTGCCTGGAGTCGGCAGGGCAATTCACCCCTCCACTTT
>TRBV11-1|TRBD1|TRBJ2-7|once
CATQPRGRGYEQYF
TGTGCCACCCAACCCAGGGGGAGAGGCTACGAGCAGTACTTC
>TRBV29-1|.|TRBJ1-5|.
CSVGQDYQPQHF
TGCAGCGTTGGACAGGACTATCAGCCCCAGCATTTT
>TRBV2|.|TRBJ1-2|.
CASSEFPRYTF
TGTGCCAGCAGTGAATTTCCTCGGTACACCTTC
>TRBV5-1|TRBD1|TRBJ1-6|.
CASSPGQLSSPLHF
TGCGCCAGCAGCCCGGGACAGCTCAGTTCACCCCTCCACTTT
>TRBV29-1|.|TRBJ1-6|.
CSVVWGLGGYNSPLHF
TGCAGCGTTGTATGGGGGCTCGGAGGATATAATTCACCCCTCCACTTT
>TRBV18|TRBD1|TRBJ2-7|.
CASSPGTAAYEQYF
TGTGCCAGCTCACCAGGGACAGCAGCCTACGAGCAGTACTTC
>TRBV29-1|.|TRBJ1-3|once
CSVTGKLSGNTIYF
TGCAGCGTCACGGGAAAACTCTCTGGAAACACCATATATTTT
>TRBV29-1|.|TRBJ2-5|.
CSYASAVETQYF
TGCAGCTACGCTTCGGCGGTGGAGACCCAGTACTTC
>TRBV2|.|TRBJ2-3|few
CASSFDGATDTQYF
TGTGCCAGCAGCTTCGACGGAGCAACAGATACGCAGTATTTT
>TRBV29-1|TRBD2|TRBJ2-7|.
CSVRWGGPGEQYF
TGCAGCGTCAGGTGGGGGGGACCGGGAGAGCAGTACTTC
>TRBV11-3|.|TRBJ2-5|.
CASSLGGRVSETQYF
TGTGCCAGCAGCTTAGGTGGAAGGGTTTCGGAGACCCAGTACTTC
>TRBV29-1|.|TRBJ2-7|.
CSVEGAVEGEQYF
TGCAGCGTTGAAGGCGCGGTAGAGGGAGAGCAGTACTTC
>TRBV7-9|.|TRBJ2-7|few
CASSGRDTPWEQYF
TGTGCCAGCAGCGGTCGGGACACCCCCTGGGAGCAGTACTTC
>TRBV7-9|.|TRBJ2-3|few
CASSLATRTDTQYF
TGTGCCAGCAGCTTAGCAACTAGGACAGATACGCAGTATTTT
>TRBV7-2|.|TRBJ1-3|.
CASSLASGSGNTIYF
TGTGCCAGCAGCTTAGCGTCAGGGTCTGGAAACACCATATATTTT
>TRBV2|TRBD2|TRBJ2-7|.
CASRTSRGARNEQYF
TGTGCCAGCAGGACCTCGCGGGGGGCCCGGAACGAGCAGTACTTC
>TRBV4-2|.|TRBJ2-5|.
CASSQDFETQYF
TGTGCCAGCAGCCAAGATTTCGAGACCCAGTACTTC
>TRBV2|.|TRBJ2-6|.
CASSEGKGSGANVLTF
TGTGCCAGCAGTGAAGGGAAGGGGTCTGGGGCCAACGTCCTGACTTTC
>TRBV15|TRBD1|TRBJ2-1|.
CATSRDRGSYNEQFF
TGTGCCACCAGCCGAGACAGGGGTAGCTACAATGAGCAGTTCTTC
>TRBV15|TRBD1|TRBJ2-7|.
CATSRGTGGVYEQYF
TGTGCCACCAGCAGAGGGACAGGGGGCGTCTACGAGCAGTACTTC
>TRBV18|.|TRBJ1-1|.
CASSPPGQGLQWAEAFF
TGTGCCAGCTCACCACCGGGGCAGGGGCTTCAGTGGGCTGAAGCTTTCTTT
>TRBV7-2|.|TRBJ1-5|.
CASSQGRSNQPQHF
TGTGCCAGCAGCCAAGGCAGGAGCAATCAGCCCCAGCATTTT
>TRBV4-2|TRBD1|TRBJ1-6|few
CASSQETGTVNSPLHF
TGTGCCAGCAGCCAGGAAACCGGGACAGTAAATTCACCCCTCCACTTT
>TRBV28|TRBD2|TRBJ2-1|.
CASTRLAGYNEQFF
TGTGCCAGCACCCGACTAGCGGGGTACAATGAGCAGTTCTTC
>TRBV19|.|TRBJ1-2|few
CASSKLPENYGYTF
TGTGCCAGTAGTAAGCTTCCCGAAAACTATGGCTACACCTTC
>TRBV30|.|TRBJ2-2|.
CAWRPDSTGELFF
TGTGCCTGGAGGCCCGACAGCACCGGGGAGCTGTTTTTT
>TRBV10-3|.|TRBJ1-2|.
CAISEKGQAAARNYGYTF
TGTGCCATCAGTGAAAAGGGGCAGGCGGCTGCTCGTAACTATGGCTACACCTTC
>TRBV9|.|TRBJ1-1|few
CASSPGTVMNTEAFF
TGTGCCAGCAGCCCTGGGACGGTTATGAACACTGAAGCTTTCTTT